These 7 T cell receptor beta chains came from one sample sequenced in a study of beta chain features in type 1 diabetes listed by TCRdb under 2018. Receptor libraries were prepared by the immunoSEQ multiplex PCR assay. The High Capacity cDNA Reverse Transcription Kit was used to reverse transcribe all of the isolated RNA, meaning that expressed TCRB transcripts were what got sequenced. TCRdb provides this immuneACCESS table in a form limited to in-frame rearrangements. Some clones are lacking; in checked studies, under half of them reflect an unresolved V gene, and why the rest are absent is not known. The sample yields about 350,000 clones; less than 20% were counted once. The ten largest clones take up approximately 0.041% of the sample. The sample consisted of naive CD4+ T cells from blood. The sample's cell subset or site label, decoded: true naive CD4+ T cells. The receptors derive from a young woman in good health.

This clone has a single count. The chain links TRBV5-1 to TRBJ2-1; D is ambiguous. The V end lost 5 bases, the J end lost 0 bases, and 12 bases lay between the germline ends. The germline CDR1 and CDR2 sequences are SGHRS and YFSETQ. CDR3 length equals 15 residues. CDR3 in DNA: TGCGCCAGCAGAAATTTGGGCATCTCCTACAATGAGCAGTTCTTC. Protein sequence: CASRNLGISYNEQFF.

The chain employs TRBV7-2 and TRBJ1-2; D perhaps matches TRBD1 (6 bases). The V end lost 0 bases, the J end lost 4 bases, and 12 bases lay between the germline ends. CDR1 is SGHTA and CDR2 is FQGNSA in the germline V gene. CDR3 size: 15 residues. CDR3 nucleotides: TGTGCCAGCAGCTTAGCGGGGGCAGAGGCCTATGGCTACACCTTC. It translates to CASSLAGAEAYGYTF.

This clone was seen only once. The chain combines TRBV19 with TRBJ2-7; 9 bases agree with TRBD1. J lost 2 bases, V lost 7 bases, and 6 bases had no gene match. Germline loops: CDR1 LNHDA, CDR2 SQIVND (reference sequence). CDR3 length: 14 residues. CDR3 region: CASTSGTGTYEQYF. The CDR3 DNA reads TGTGCCAGTACCTCCGGGACAGGGACCTACGAGCAGTACTTC.

The chain employs TRBV4-3 and TRBJ2-7, with a possible D match to TRBD1 (5 bases). The CDR3 is 14 amino acids. Germline V lookup: CDR1 LGHNA, CDR2 YSLEER. Trimming took 3 bases from V and 6 from J, leaving 15 bases between them. Written as DNA, the CDR3 is TGCGCCAGCAGCCAGCCGACAGCCCGAAGCGAGCAGTACTTC. This sequence encodes CASSQPTARSEQYF.

This clone has just a few counts. The chain combines TRBV2 with TRBJ2-1; a possible D gene is TRBD1 (6 bases). The length of the CDR3 is 10 residues. Germline assignment: CDR1 SNHLY and CDR2 FYNNEI. In DNA, the CDR3 is TGTGCGGCAATTGGACAGGAGCAGTTCTTC. It codes for CAAIGQEQFF.

The chain joins TRBV27 to TRBJ2-7; no clear D gene. CDR1 and CDR2 (germline): MNHEY, SMNVEV (reference sequence). V was trimmed by 4 bases and J by 2 bases, leaving 12 bases between them. CDR3 length equals 14 residues. The CDR3 region has the DNA TGTGCCAGCAGTTCTCCGACTGTTCCCTACGAGCAGTACTTC. Translated: CASSSPTVPYEQYF.

This clone was observed a handful of times. This chain connects TRBV28 to TRBJ2-6; D ambiguous. Trimming shortened V by 3 bases and J by 0 bases, and 9 bases separated the two germline ends. Germline CDR1 and CDR2: MDHEN and SYDVKM. This CDR3 contains 16 residues. The CDR3 DNA follows: TGTGCCAGCAGTTTTGACAAACCCTCTGGGGCCAACGTCCTGACTTTC. This translates into CASSFDKPSGANVLTF.